Following are 29 T cell receptor beta chains from one sample sequenced in a study of Graves' ophthalmopathy and Graves' hyperthyroidism. Beta-chain TCR CDR3 regions were amplified from RNA transcripts. HTBI primers served in a first-round RT-PCR, which a second-round multiplex PCR followed. TCRdb passed the multiplex PCR reads through MiXCR, listing each CDR3 protein once. The data show 350,000 to 450,000 distinct CDR3 sequences, about 18% seen once. Sequenced material: peripheral blood. These receptors were collected from a woman between 18 and 29 years old with Graves' ophthalmopathy.

The gene calls are TRBV6-1 and TRBJ1-5, with a weak D call TRBD1 (6 bases). The CDR3 runs 13 residues. CDR1 MNHNS and CDR2 SASEGT come from the germline V gene. V lost 7 bases, J lost 4 bases, and 11 bases lay in between. The CDR3 sequence: CASKGQTNQPQHF. CDR3 nucleotides: TGTGCCAGCAAGGGACAAACGAATCAGCCCCAGCATTTT.

The gene calls are TRBV4-1 and TRBJ1-1; D might be TRBD1 (5 bases). This CDR3 region has 15 residues. Germline V gene data show CDR1 as MGHRA and CDR2 as YSYEKL. Trimming pared 0 bases from V and 4 bases from J, leaving 12 bases between. DNA of the CDR3: TGCGCCAGCAGCCAAGATCCGGGGGGGAGCACTGAAGCTTTCTTT. Translation: CASSQDPGGSTEAFF.

The J gene is TRBJ1-5, the V gene TRBV30; TRBD1 agrees at 9 bases. The ends lost 3 bases at V and 1 base at J; junction bases unmatched: 10. The CDR3 spans 17 residues. Germline V gene sequence: CDR1 GTSNPN, CDR2 SVGIG (reference sequence). The CDR3 protein is CAWRTAGQGRSNQPQHF. The DNA of the CDR3 is TGTGCCTGGAGGACTGCGGGACAGGGTCGGAGCAATCAGCCCCAGCATTTT. The variable domain in full, completed from reference TRBV30 and TRBJ1-5, reads SQTIHQWPATLVQPVGSPLSLECTVEGTSNPNLYWYRQAAGRGLQLLFYSVGIGQISSEVPQNLSASRPQDRQFILSSKKLLLSDSGFYLCAWRTAGQGRSNQPQHFGDGTRLSIL.

There are many counts of this clonotype. The chain couples TRBV12-3 or TRBV12-4 to TRBJ2-4, with D perhaps matching TRBD1 or TRBD2 (5 bases each). This CDR3 region has 14 residues. V lost 5 bases, J lost 6 bases, and 14 bases lay in between. This CDR3 reads CASSPPGRVNIQYF. The CDR3 DNA is TGTGCCAGCAGTCCCCCGGGACGGGTAAACATTCAGTACTTC.

Ten or more counts support this clonotype. The chain couples TRBV6-2 or TRBV6-3 to TRBJ2-7; a possible D gene is TRBD2 (5 bases). V was cut by 0 bases and J by 4 bases, with 13 bases left in between. The CDR3 contains 15 residues. CDR1 is MNHEY, CDR2 SVGEGT, per germline. The CDR3 here is CASSYSPFGGYEQYF. In nucleotides, the CDR3 is TGTGCCAGCAGTTACTCACCTTTCGGAGGATACGAGCAGTACTTC.

A word on this clonotype: It may be a read error: a sequence one base away is much more abundant. The V call is TRBV11-2, the J call TRBJ2-2; the D is unclear. The CDR3 length is 11 residues. Trimming shortened V by 5 bases and J by 7 bases, and 5 bases separated the two germline ends. CDR1 SGHAT and CDR2 FQNNGV come from the germline V gene. The CDR3 loop is CASSKIGELFF. In DNA form, the CDR3 reads TGTGCCAGCAGCAAAATCGGGGAGCTGTTTTTT.

This clonotype was seen ten or more times. CDR3 bases: TGTGCCAGCAGTTACCGGGACCGCGAGGCTCCATGGGGCTCCTATAATTCACCCCTCCACTTT. Translated, it gives CASSYRDREAPWGSYNSPLHF. This sequence joins TRBV6-2 or TRBV6-3 and TRBJ1-6; maybe TRBD1 (5 bases). The CDR3 is made up of 21 amino acids. V dropped 2 bases and J dropped 0 bases, with 23 bases sitting between them. Germline V gene lookup returns CDR1 MNHEY and CDR2 SVGEGT.

This clonotype showed up many times. J is TRBJ2-7 and V is TRBV28, with D hard to call. The germline V gene encodes CDR1 MDHEN and CDR2 SYDVKM. The CDR3 has 13 residues. The ends were cut back, 6 bases at V and 8 bases at J, with 17 bases in the middle. The CDR3 nucleotides read TGTGCCAGCAGCGTCCGGACGCCATACAAGCAGTACTTC. It specifies CASSVRTPYKQYF. Full variable domain (rest looked up from reference TRBV28 and TRBJ2-7): DVKVTQSSRYLVKRTGEKVFLECVQDMDHENMFWYRQDPGLGLRLIYFSYDVKMKEKGDIPEGYSVSREKKERFSLILESASTNQTSMYLCASSVRTPYKQYFGPGTRLTVT.

At least ten counts were recorded for this clonotype. This chain joins TRBV28 and TRBJ2-7, with TRBD2 identical over 10 bases. Germline V gene sequence: CDR1 MDHEN, CDR2 SYDVKM. The length of the CDR3 is 16 residues. V shed 5 bases and J 5 bases; nucleotides not matched to a gene: 12. This CDR3 is CASSTFGLAGVDEQYF. In DNA form, the CDR3 reads TGTGCCAGCAGTACCTTCGGTCTAGCGGGAGTTGACGAGCAGTACTTC.

This clonotype appeared a few times. The chain links TRBV6-2 or TRBV6-3 to TRBJ2-5; perhaps TRBD2 as D (6 bases). Trimming removed 4 bases from V and 2 bases from J, with 17 bases in between. Per germline, CDR1 MNHEY and CDR2 SVGEGT. The CDR3 runs to 16 residues. DNA for the CDR3: TGTGCCAGCAGTTGGAGTTTTATTGGGACTCAAGAGACCCAGTACTTC. Translating gives CASSWSFIGTQETQYF.

This clonotype was seen many times. The chain combines TRBV6-5 with TRBJ1-1, with a weak D call TRBD1 (5 bases). V was shortened by 2 bases and J by 1 base, with 11 bases between the two germline ends. Per germline, CDR1 MNHEY and CDR2 SVGAGI. This CDR3 region has 15 residues. Here the CDR3 reads CASSYVTEANTEAFF. For the CDR3, the DNA is TGTGCCAGCAGTTACGTGACAGAAGCGAACACTGAAGCTTTCTTT.

On this clonotype: Just one base apart from a much larger clone, this may be a read error. This rearrangement joins TRBV4-2 to TRBJ2-2; D tentatively reads TRBD1 or TRBD2 (5 bases each). Trimming shortened V by 1 base and J by 9 bases, and 21 bases separated the two germline ends. This CDR3 is built from 17 residues. Germline-derived CDR1 and CDR2 are LGHNA and YNFKEQ. Written as DNA, the CDR3 is TGTGCCAGCAGCCAAGCTTCGTTAGGGACGGATACCCGGGAGCTGTTTTTT. Its protein is CASSQASLGTDTRELFF.

This clonotype was detected ten times or more. This chain joins TRBV10-3 and TRBJ1-1; D unresolved. This CDR3 region has 15 residues. Trimming pared 0 bases from V and 4 bases from J, leaving 12 bases between. Per germline, CDR1 ENHRY and CDR2 SYGVKD. The CDR3 loop is CAISESAAPGTEAFF. DNA for the CDR3: TGTGCCATCAGTGAGTCGGCGGCTCCGGGCACTGAAGCTTTCTTT.

This clonotype has just a few counts. The rearrangement links TRBV6-5 to TRBJ1-2; 7 nucleotides align to TRBD1. This CDR3 has 13 amino acids. The trim removed 4 bases at V and 9 bases at J, leaving 8 bases unmatched. Germline loops: CDR1 MNHEY, CDR2 SVGAGI. CDR3 in amino acids: CASSSTGDARYTF. DNA for the CDR3: TGTGCCAGCAGTTCTACAGGGGACGCGCGCTACACCTTC.

The chain employs TRBV12-3 or TRBV12-4 and TRBJ1-2; D gene unclear. This CDR3 region has 13 residues. V was clipped by 5 bases and J by 1 base, with 8 bases between them. CDR3 bases: TGTGCCAGCAGTCAAAGAGATAACTATGGCTACACCTTC. Encoded protein: CASSQRDNYGYTF.

The gene calls are TRBV5-6 and TRBJ2-7, with TRBD2 matching over 13 bases. The CDR3 loop spans 16 amino acids. Trimming cost V 4 bases and J 0 bases; bases outside gene matches: 4. Looked up from germline, CDR1 is SGHDT and CDR2 is YYEEEE. The CDR3 nucleotides are TGTGCCAGCAGCCGGACTAGCGGGAGTCCCTCCTACGAGCAGTACTTC. Translating gives CASSRTSGSPSYEQYF.

This clonotype came up many times. The chain combines TRBV6-5 with TRBJ1-1; maybe TRBD1 (5 bases). Germline V gives CDR1 MNHEY, CDR2 SVGAGI. CDR3 size: 12 residues. V was pared by 4 bases and J by 7 bases, with 10 bases between. The CDR3 sequence: CASSWGPNEAFF. The CDR3 DNA follows: TGTGCCAGCAGTTGGGGACCCAATGAAGCTTTCTTT.

This clonotype was seen at least ten times. The CDR3, as DNA: TGTGCCAGCAGTTCAGAGGGGGGTTTCACTTACGAGCAGTACTTC. This codes for CASSSEGGFTYEQYF. The chain recombines TRBV28 with TRBJ2-7; possibly TRBD1 or TRBD2 for D (6 bases each). The V and J ends lost 4 bases and 4 bases respectively, with 17 bases between them. Germline V gene sequence: CDR1 MDHEN, CDR2 SYDVKM. The CDR3 has 15 amino acids.

Ten or more counts support this clonotype. The rearrangement uses TRBV10-1 and TRBJ2-7, with TRBD2 as a possible D gene (6 bases). The germline V gene encodes CDR1 WNHNN and CDR2 SYGVQD (reference sequence). V lost 3 bases and J 3 bases, leaving 15 bases between the germline ends. The CDR3 contains 15 residues. CDR3 in amino acids: CASSDGGAGGYEQYF. Here the CDR3 DNA reads TGCGCCAGCAGTGATGGAGGGGCTGGGGGCTACGAGCAGTACTTC.

At least ten counts were recorded for this clonotype. The V call is TRBV2, the J call TRBJ2-7; 10 nucleotides agree with TRBD1. Germline V gives CDR1 SNHLY, CDR2 FYNNEI. The length of the CDR3 is 15 residues. V shed 6 bases and J 5 bases; nucleotides not matched to a gene: 10. The CDR3 spells CASREPGQGINEQYF. The CDR3, as DNA: TGTGCCAGCAGAGAACCGGGACAGGGGATCAACGAGCAGTACTTC.

In this sample, this clonotype turned up many times. The chain is built from TRBV12-3 or TRBV12-4 and TRBJ2-2; no clear D gene. V lost 2 bases to trimming and J lost 1 base, with 8 bases between them. This CDR3 contains 15 residues. The CDR3 here is CASSLRDENTGELFF. In DNA, the CDR3 is TGTGCCAGCAGTTTAAGGGATGAGAACACCGGGGAGCTGTTTTTT.

This clonotype was recorded at least ten times. This chain links TRBV7-3 with TRBJ1-1; D not resolved. CDR1 SGHTA and CDR2 FQGTGA come from the germline V gene. V lost 4 bases, J lost 4 bases, and 10 bases lay in between. The CDR3 covers 13 residues. The CDR3 DNA follows: TGTGCCAGCAGCTCTCAGGCCAGCACTGAAGCTTTCTTT. It encodes CASSSQASTEAFF.

This clonotype was counted ten times or more. The V and J genes are TRBV7-2 and TRBJ1-2, with a weak D call TRBD1 (6 bases). This CDR3 region has 15 residues. From germline, CDR1 is SGHTA and CDR2 FQGNSA. The ends were cut back, 2 bases at V and 2 bases at J, with 12 bases in the middle. CDR3 amino acids: CASSLFLGANYGYTF. CDR3 DNA sequence: TGTGCCAGCAGCTTATTTTTGGGGGCGAACTATGGCTACACCTTC.

This clonotype was seen a few times. V usage is TRBV27 and J usage is TRBJ1-5, with TRBD1 matching over 7 bases. The CDR3 has 15 amino acids. V was pared by 5 bases and J by 7 bases, with 11 bases of the junction left unmatched. Germline values: CDR1 MNHEY, CDR2 SMNVEV (reference sequence). The CDR3 loop reads CASSPVQGIRQPQHF. The CDR3 DNA reads as TGTGCCAGCAGTCCAGTACAGGGGATACGCCAGCCCCAGCATTTT.

There are many counts of this clonotype. This chain connects TRBV7-9 to TRBJ2-7; D unresolved. Germline CDR1 and CDR2: SEHNR and FQNEAQ (reference sequence). The CDR3 is 13 amino acids. The V end lost 5 bases, the J end lost 2 bases, and 10 bases lay between the germline ends. Here the CDR3 reads CASSPHGPYEQYF. Here the CDR3 DNA reads TGTGCCAGCAGCCCTCACGGCCCCTACGAGCAGTACTTC.

In its sample, this clonotype was seen many times. The J gene is TRBJ2-7, the V gene TRBV11-2; D ambiguous. This CDR3 comprises 12 residues. V was clipped by 5 bases and J by 2 bases, with 7 bases between them. Germline values: CDR1 SGHAT, CDR2 FQNNGV. The CDR3 loop is CASSPHPYEQYF. CDR3 in DNA: TGTGCCAGCAGCCCTCACCCCTACGAGCAGTACTTC. Full variable domain (outside the CDR3, taken from reference TRBV11-2 and TRBJ2-7): EAGVAQSPRYKIIEKRQSVAFWCNPISGHATLYWYQQILGQGPKLLIQFQNNGVVDDSQLPKDRFSAERLKGVDSTLKIQPAKLEDSAVYLCASSPHPYEQYFGPGTRLTVT.

The chain couples TRBV11-2 to TRBJ1-1, with a weak D call TRBD1 (5 bases). The V end was cut by 4 bases, the J end by 2 bases, with 17 bases between. The germline CDR1 and CDR2 sequences are SGHAT and FQNNGV. There are 16 residues in the CDR3. CDR3 bases: TGTGCCAGCAGCTCTTCTGGGACCACCGTTAACACTGAAGCTTTCTTT. Encoded protein: CASSSSGTTVNTEAFF.

The table lists this clonotype with many counts. The rearrangement links TRBV6-1 to TRBJ1-1, with D maybe TRBD1 (5 bases). This CDR3 region has 13 residues. From germline, CDR1 is MNHNS and CDR2 SASEGT. Trimming left V 3 bases short and J 4 bases short, with 9 bases between. The CDR3 is CASSEEGFTEAFF. The CDR3 coding sequence is TGTGCCAGCAGTGAGGAGGGGTTCACTGAAGCTTTCTTT.

In its sample, this clonotype was seen many times. The V and J genes are TRBV6-2 or TRBV6-3 and TRBJ2-2; 8 bases match TRBD1. Germline CDR1 MNHEY, CDR2 SVGEGT. With 2 bases clipped from V and 4 bases from J, the junction kept 6 bases outside the gene matches. There are 16 residues in the CDR3. CDR3 sequence: CASSYLGQASTGELFF. The CDR3 DNA follows: TGTGCCAGCAGTTACCTGGGACAGGCTTCCACCGGGGAGCTGTTTTTT.